Listed below are T cell receptor beta chains from one sample, sequenced in a study of PD-L1 blockade in urothelial cancer. The assay was immunoSEQ multiplex PCR, and TCRdb's table has in-frame clones only and misses some. Of 33,000 or so clones listed, roughly 87% are singletons. Here the sequenced sample was PBMCs, taken around atezolizumab (anti-PD-L1) treatment. The receptors originated from a man aged 65 to 85 with urothelial cancer. CDR3s include the opening cysteine and the closing phenylalanine or tryptophan. The order of the fields is clone size, D gene, V gene, J gene, CDR3 protein, CDR3 DNA. A D gene is named only where the DNA matches it firmly. Clone size is given for some rows only: seen once, a few or many times, or a class if the clone is expanded.

NA	NA	TRBV5-1	TRBJ2-1	CASSLPGVNEQFF	TGCGCCAGCAGCTTACCAGGGGTCAATGAGCAGTTCTTC
NA	TRBD1	TRBV30	TRBJ1-1	CAWSVPTGPMNTEAFF	TGTGCCTGGAGTGTGCCGACAGGGCCCATGAACACTGAAGCTTTCTTT
NA	NA	TRBV14	TRBJ1-6	CASSQVVGGPLHF	TGTGCCAGCAGCCAAGTTGTGGGAGGACCCCTCCACTTT
NA	TRBD1	TRBV19	TRBJ2-7	CASSPGDGTAEQYF	TGTGCCAGTAGTCCCGGAGACGGGACAGCCGAGCAGTACTTC
NA	TRBD1	TRBV7-8	TRBJ1-1	CASSSKGQANTEAFF	TGTGCCAGCAGCTCGAAGGGACAGGCGAACACTGAAGCTTTCTTT
NA	TRBD2	TRBV2	TRBJ2-7	CASSVLGRGGEQYF	TGTGCCAGCAGTGTCCTAGGGCGGGGGGGGGAGCAGTACTTC
NA	TRBD1	TRBV15	TRBJ2-1	CATRAGTGYNEQFF	TGTGCCACCAGGGCCGGGACAGGCTACAATGAGCAGTTCTTC
NA	NA	TRBV5-4	TRBJ2-7	CASSFSSGNYEQYF	TGTGCCAGCAGCTTTTCTTCGGGAAACTACGAGCAGTACTTC
NA	TRBD1	TRBV2	TRBJ1-1	CASSEQGGTEAFF	TGTGCCAGCAGTGAACAGGGGGGAACTGAAGCTTTCTTT
NA	TRBD1	TRBV6-5	TRBJ1-6	CASSPGWDSNSPLHF	TGTGCCAGCAGCCCTGGCTGGGACAGCAATTCACCCCTCCACTTT
NA	NA	TRBV9	TRBJ1-1	CASSHRGGTEAFF	TGTGCCAGCAGCCATAGGGGGGGGACTGAAGCTTTCTTT
NA	TRBD1	TRBV14	TRBJ1-4	CASSHLYRGDNEKLFF	TGTGCCAGCAGCCACCTATACAGGGGAGATAATGAAAAACTGTTTTTT
once	TRBD2	TRBV27	TRBJ2-3	CASSSSISGVRDTQYF	TGTGCCAGCAGTTCGTCGATAAGCGGGGTTAGAGATACGCAGTATTTT
NA	NA	TRBV7-2	TRBJ2-3	CASGRSTDTQYF	TGTGCCAGCGGGCGCAGCACAGATACGCAGTATTTT
NA	TRBD2	TRBV7-3	TRBJ2-3	CASSPSGGAGTDTQYF	TGTGCCAGCAGCCCCAGCGGGGGGGCCGGCACAGATACGCAGTATTTT
NA	TRBD1	TRBV6-5	TRBJ1-2	CASKSSRGLSGYTF	TGTGCCAGCAAGTCCTCCAGGGGGTTATCTGGCTACACCTTC
NA	NA	TRBV6-1	TRBJ2-1	CASSEGVAVYNEQFF	TGTGCCAGCAGTGAGGGGGTAGCGGTTTACAATGAGCAGTTCTTC
NA	NA	TRBV7-9	TRBJ2-7	CASSLGGVIDEQYF	TGTGCCAGCAGCTTAGGGGGGGTGATCGACGAGCAGTACTTC
NA	TRBD1	TRBV7-2	TRBJ1-2	CASSLIRGARYGYTF	TGTGCCAGCAGCTTAATCAGGGGGGCCCGCTATGGCTACACCTTC
NA	TRBD2	TRBV7-2	TRBJ2-1	CASSRRKSGRNNEQFF	TGTGCCAGCAGCCGTCGGAAGAGCGGGAGAAACAATGAGCAGTTCTTC
NA	NA	TRBV7-2	TRBJ2-1	CASSFSGPPYNEQFF	TGTGCCAGCAGCTTCAGTGGGCCTCCATACAATGAGCAGTTCTTC
NA	TRBD1	TRBV30	TRBJ2-5	CAWSVQGGETQYF	TGTGCCTGGAGTGTACAGGGGGGAGAGACCCAGTACTTC
NA	NA	TRBV6-1	TRBJ1-2	CASSELWGSSYGYTF	TGTGCCAGCAGTGAACTGTGGGGCAGCAGCTATGGCTACACCTTC
NA	TRBD1	TRBV7-9	TRBJ1-1	CASSPNPGETGATEAFF	TGTGCCAGCAGTCCTAACCCCGGTGAGACAGGGGCGACTGAAGCTTTCTTT
once	NA	TRBV2	TRBJ1-1	CASSEMGGSTREAFF	TGTGCCAGCAGTGAAATGGGGGGTTCGACACGAGAAGCTTTCTTT
few	TRBD1	TRBV6-5	TRBJ1-1	CASSYEGTGGDEAFF	TGTGCCAGCAGTTACGAAGGGACAGGGGGCGATGAAGCTTTCTTT
NA	NA	TRBV5-1	TRBJ2-3	CASSLPPDTQYF	TGCGCCAGCAGCTTGCCTCCAGATACGCAGTATTTT
NA	TRBD2	TRBV5-6	TRBJ2-3	CASSVTSGRPTDTQYF	TGTGCCAGCAGCGTAACTAGCGGGAGGCCTACAGATACGCAGTATTTT
NA	TRBD1	TRBV14	TRBJ2-5	CASSQNRGGETQYF	TGTGCCAGCAGCCAAAACAGGGGCGGGGAGACCCAGTACTTC
NA	NA	TRBV4-1	TRBJ1-1	CASSRGGVTEAFF	TGCGCCAGCAGCCGAGGGGGGGTCACTGAAGCTTTCTTT
NA	NA	TRBV9	TRBJ1-6	CASSVEGSPLHF	TGTGCCAGCAGCGTGGAGGGATCACCCCTCCACTTT
few	NA	TRBV21-1	TRBJ1-1	CASSKATTQNTEAFF	TGTGCCAGCAGCAAAGCCACGACACAAAACACTGAAGCTTTCTTT
NA	TRBD1	TRBV28	TRBJ1-2	CASSLRQGDGYTF	TGTGCCAGCAGTTTAAGACAGGGTGATGGCTACACCTTC
NA	TRBD1	TRBV27	TRBJ2-1	CASSAIGTASSYNEQFF	TGTGCCAGCAGCGCGATAGGGACAGCGAGCTCCTACAATGAGCAGTTCTTC
few	NA	TRBV14	TRBJ1-2	CASSQVETRSYTF	TGTGCCAGCAGCCAAGTTGAAACGAGAAGCTACACCTTC
NA	NA	TRBV7-2	TRBJ1-5	CASSLAAYNQPQHF	TGTGCCAGCAGCTTAGCAGCTTACAATCAGCCCCAGCATTTT
NA	NA	TRBV9	TRBJ2-1	CASSVEGWGGINNEQFF	TGTGCCAGCAGCGTAGAGGGTTGGGGCGGGATCAACAATGAGCAGTTCTTC
NA	NA	TRBV5-1	TRBJ2-3	CASSLGAITDTQYF	TGCGCCAGCAGCTTGGGGGCTATCACAGATACGCAGTATTTT
NA	TRBD1	TRBV7-2	TRBJ2-3	CASSQGQGRDTQYF	TGTGCCAGCAGCCAGGGACAGGGGAGAGATACGCAGTATTTT
NA	TRBD1	TRBV5-4	TRBJ2-5	CASSRTGGWETQYF	TGTGCCAGCAGCCGGACAGGGGGCTGGGAGACCCAGTACTTC
NA	TRBD2	TRBV7-8	TRBJ2-5	CASSLVPAGVGETQYF	TGTGCCAGCAGCTTAGTGCCTGCGGGGGTAGGAGAGACCCAGTACTTC